Listed here is a single T cell receptor beta chain. What it binds is not known. Unique molecular identifiers tagged the TCRbeta library. Via MiXCR, TCRdb re-called the PCR reads, giving one row per CDR3 protein. The table shows around 700,000 distinct CDR3 sequences, with about an eighth occurring only once. This entry is derived from a study of T-cell reconstitution after alpha-beta-depleted transplantation in children. Regarding the study as a whole: T-cell counts and diversity at one year following transplant were attributed mainly to newly produced T cells.

V lost 0 bases and J 1 base, leaving 17 bases between the germline ends. Germline CDR1 reads DFQATT; CDR2 reads SNEGSKA (reference sequence). This CDR3 has 17 amino acids. The clonotype comes from a girl aged 2 to 9 with congenital amegakaryocytic thrombocytopenia, due to receive a stem cell transplant. The V and J genes are TRBV20-1 and TRBJ2-3; tentative D call: TRBD2 (6 bases). The material sequenced was PBMCs, taken before TCRalphabeta/CD19-depleted stem cell transplant. The CDR3 spells CSARDFGGPGGTDTQYF. The CDR3 nucleotides are TGCAGTGCTAGAGATTTTGGAGGGCCGGGTGGCACAGATACGCAGTATTTT.